This paragraph reports one TCR beta chain. What it recognizes is unknown. This specimen comes from a study of prognosis after radiotherapy for stage I lung cancer. Findings and limits, study-wide: Nobody established whether the expanded TCR clones were specific to the tumor.

The genomic DNA TCR beta CDR3 region underwent two rounds of multiplex PCR. First-round PCR employed TRBV- and TRBJ-specific primers for each gene. One entry per CDR3 protein, called by TCRdb with MiXCR from the multiplex PCR reads. The table lists roughly 20,000 distinct CDR3 sequences, 55% of them singletons. With V trimmed by 7 bases and J by 4 bases, 18 bases remained unmatched. The CDR3 has 18 amino acids. Germline CDR1 SEHNR, CDR2 FQNEAQ (reference sequence). The chain is built from TRBV7-9 and TRBJ2-3; 9 bases agree with TRBD1. The specimen comprised PBMCs, sampled before or after stereotactic body radiation therapy (not recorded which). The sequence derives from a donor over 45 with non-small cell lung cancer. DNA for the CDR3: TGTGCCAGCATCGCCGGTCAGTGGACAGGGGCGTTGGCAGATACGCAGTATTTT. Translated: CASIAGQWTGALADTQYF.